Below are 7 T cell receptor beta chains sequenced from a single sample in a study of blood T cells in healthy people across ages. Together with a sample-barcoded 5' primer, a J-beta primer mix was included in a second PCR lasting about 6 to 12 cycles. TCRdb re-called the 5' RACE reads through MiXCR, storing one row per CDR3 protein. The sample lists about 1.5 million distinct CDR3 sequences, roughly two fifths occurring once. What was sequenced was blood. The source is a woman under 30 in good health.

V gene TRBV6-2 or TRBV6-3 combines with J gene TRBJ1-2, with 7 bases identical to TRBD1. The CDR3 runs to 14 residues. From germline, CDR1 is MNHEY and CDR2 SVGEGT. Trimming at V came to 6 bases and at J to 4 bases, leaving 8 bases not matched to a gene. CDR3 sequence reads: CASSRSDRIYGYTF. CDR3 coding DNA: TGTGCCAGCAGCCGATCGGACAGGATCTATGGCTACACCTTC.

This sequence joins TRBV6-2 or TRBV6-3 and TRBJ2-1, with 10 bases aligning to TRBD1. Trimming at V came to 6 bases and at J to 4 bases, leaving 3 bases not matched to a gene. This CDR3 has 14 amino acids. Germline V lookup: CDR1 MNHEY, CDR2 SVGEGT. The CDR3 coding sequence is TGTGCCAGCAGCGACAGGGGGCATTACAATGAGCAGTTCTTC. It yields the protein CASSDRGHYNEQFF.

The table lists this clonotype with a few counts. The chain couples TRBV4-1 to TRBJ2-1; maybe TRBD2 (5 bases). The CDR3 length is 16 residues. Trimming took off 0 bases at V and 0 bases at J, with 9 bases between the two ends. Germline V lookup: CDR1 MGHRA, CDR2 YSYEKL. The CDR3 coding sequence is TGCGCCAGCAGCCAAGAGGACTCCTCCTCCTACAATGAGCAGTTCTTC. Amino acid sequence: CASSQEDSSSYNEQFF.

The J gene is TRBJ2-7, the V gene TRBV6-5; 9 nucleotides line up with TRBD1. V shed 2 bases, J shed 6 bases, and the junction held 5 bases outside the gene matches. Germline V gene sequence: CDR1 MNHEY, CDR2 SVGAGI. The CDR3 covers 14 residues. The CDR3: CASSYGTGSTEQYF. Written as DNA, the CDR3 is TGTGCCAGCAGTTACGGGACAGGGTCGACCGAGCAGTACTTC.

This clonotype has just a few counts. The chain has TRBV20-1 and TRBJ1-5, with 11 nucleotides matching TRBD1. The J segment lost 6 bases and the V segment lost 6 bases, leaving 7 bases of the junction unmatched. Germline V gives CDR1 DFQATT, CDR2 SNEGSKA (reference sequence). The CDR3 runs 14 residues. CDR3 DNA: TGCAGTGCCCCGGACAGGGGGCCGGGTCAGCCCCAGCATTTT. It codes for CSAPDRGPGQPQHF.

In its sample, this clonotype was seen many times. An end of the junction differs from the germline gene, which may be a read error. V is TRBV5-1 and J is TRBJ2-1, with TRBD2 matching 9 bases. The CDR3 length is 15 residues. CDR1 is SGHRS and CDR2 is YFSETQ in the germline V gene. CDR3 DNA sequence: TGTGCCAGCAGTTCACTCGCGGGGGGGGGTAATGAGCAGTTCTTC. Translated, it gives CASSSLAGGGNEQFF.

A word on this clonotype: A much larger clone differs from this one at a single base, so this may be a read error. The chain links TRBV5-1 to TRBJ1-4; D perhaps matches TRBD1 (6 bases). CDR3 length: 12 amino acids. Germline loops: CDR1 SGHRS, CDR2 YFSETQ. The CDR3 nucleotides read TGCGCCAGCAGCTTGGAGGGGGAAAAACTGGTTTTT. It yields the protein CASSLEGEKLVF.